One T cell receptor beta chain is described in this entry. This clone was counted a few times. Its antigen is still unknown. Base qualities are not provided; no much larger clone lies one nucleotide away. Patients with autoimmune disease history or receiving systemic immunosuppression were excluded from the trial. Peripheral blood for TCR sequencing was drawn from every dose cohort at baseline, at cycle 4 day 1 and at cycle 7 day 1. Samples came from an open-label, multicenter, first-in-human phase I dose-escalation trial of ivuxolimab. The trial enrolled adults with locally advanced or metastatic head and neck squamous cell, hepatocellular, melanoma or renal cell carcinoma. CD4+ and CD8+ T cells were sorted separately from peripheral blood before TCR sequencing. For sequencing of the TCRbeta CDR3 region, genomic DNA was extracted from the sorted cells. The immunoSEQ Assay was used to sequence the TCRbeta CDR3 regions. Here the immuneACCESS table is served through TCRdb, limited to in-frame sequences with V and J called. Missing clones are a known gap in these copies; in checked studies unresolved V genes cover under half, and the rest lacks a known reason. The sample includes about 20,000 clones, with about 80% observed a single time. In total, the top ten clones hold 25% to 40% of the sample.

This entry belongs to a study of OX40 agonist ivuxolimab in advanced cancers. Study-level background: Ivuxolimab was an agonistic, fully human IgG2 monoclonal antibody directed against OX40 (CD134), a costimulatory receptor. Intravenous ivuxolimab was administered to patients every 2 weeks at six dose levels: 0.01, 0.1, 0.3, 1.5, 3 and 10 mg/kg. Of the roughly 52 dose-escalation patients, hepatocellular carcinoma was present in about 19, melanoma in around 15, renal cell carcinoma in 9 and head and neck cancer in 9. The dose-escalation cohort was roughly 80% male with a mean age of approximately 59 years, ranging from roughly 20 to 85. Prior anti-PD-1, anti-PD-L1 or anti-CTLA-4 therapy was permitted, and checkpoint inhibitors had been received by about two fifths of dose-escalation patients. Partial responses were achieved by three dose-escalation patients, of whom one had hepatocellular carcinoma and two had cutaneous melanoma. Peripheral TCRbeta sequencing aimed to test whether ivuxolimab altered TCR sequence diversity and caused clonal T-cell expansion. The monotherapy dose-escalation portion (N of about 50 patients) of the phase I ivuxolimab trial is reported in the paper.

Overall study results and their limits: Partial responders in the 0.1-3.0 mg/kg groups had among the lowest normalized peripheral clonal expansion, especially among CD8+ T cells. The antigen specificity of the peripheral T cells that underwent clonal expansion was not determined. After ivuxolimab, CD8+ T cells had more expanded clones than CD4+ T cells on average. Low levels of normalized T-cell clonal expansion were also seen in some nonresponding patients. Clonal expansion of both CD4+ and CD8+ blood T cells was observed from baseline to week 6 at doses 0.1 to 3.0 mg/kg.

The CDR3 covers 13 residues, taking in both the cysteine and the phenylalanine. This entry keeps only the CDR3 DNA: 39 bases, framed from base 1. V is reduced by 5 bases and J by 4 bases, leaving a spacing of 9 bases between them. Taken from the germline V gene, the CDR1 and CDR2 loops are MNHEY and SVGAGI. The clonotype was recovered from an adult with an advanced solid tumor such as melanoma, head and neck, liver or kidney cancer. The specimen comprised CD4+ or CD8+ T cells sorted from blood, sampled in a trial of the OX40 agonist ivuxolimab. This receptor chain uses TRBV6-5 and TRBJ2-1, with the D gene not clear enough to name. For the CDR3, the sequence is CASSPAPYNEQFF. The DNA sequence is TGTGCCAGCAGTCCCGCACCGTACAATGAGCAGTTCTTC.